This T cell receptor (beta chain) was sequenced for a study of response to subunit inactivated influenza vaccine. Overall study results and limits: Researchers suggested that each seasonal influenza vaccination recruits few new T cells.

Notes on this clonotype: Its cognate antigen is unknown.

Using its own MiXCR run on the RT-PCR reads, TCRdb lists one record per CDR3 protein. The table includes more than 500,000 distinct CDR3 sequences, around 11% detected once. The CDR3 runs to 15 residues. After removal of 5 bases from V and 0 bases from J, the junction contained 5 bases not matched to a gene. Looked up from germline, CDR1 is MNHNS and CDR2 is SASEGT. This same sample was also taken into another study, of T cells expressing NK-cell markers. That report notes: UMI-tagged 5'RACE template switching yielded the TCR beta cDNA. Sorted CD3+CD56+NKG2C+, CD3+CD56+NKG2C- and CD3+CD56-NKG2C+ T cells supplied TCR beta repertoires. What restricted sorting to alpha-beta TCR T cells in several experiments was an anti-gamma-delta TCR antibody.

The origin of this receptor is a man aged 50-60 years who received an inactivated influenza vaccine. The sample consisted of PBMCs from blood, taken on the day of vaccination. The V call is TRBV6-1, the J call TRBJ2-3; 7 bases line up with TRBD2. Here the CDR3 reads CASSKVAGSTDTQYF. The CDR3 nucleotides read TGTGCCAGCAGTAAAGTAGCGGGTAGCACAGATACGCAGTATTTT.